The 17 T cell receptor beta chains given below trace back to one sample, sequenced in a study of blood T cell repertoires in COVID-19. Here immunoSEQ multiplex PCR was the method, and the copy in TCRdb shows in-frame clones only, minus some. In the table there are 250,000 to 350,000 clones, 90% of which are singletons. The sample taken for sequencing was PBMCs or T cells enriched from blood (not recorded which). These receptors were taken from a woman younger than 35 with acute COVID-19.

The chain is built from TRBV6-5 and TRBJ1-1; D ambiguous. The germline CDR1 and CDR2 sequences are MNHEY and SVGAGI. This CDR3 has 16 amino acids. Trimming took off 0 bases at V and 1 base at J, with 12 bases between the two ends. CDR3 DNA sequence: TGTGCCAGCAGTTACTCAGGACTTCCCGGGAACACTGAAGCTTTCTTT. It encodes CASSYSGLPGNTEAFF.

The CDR3 DNA is TGTGCCAGCAGCTCGGACAGGGACTATGGCTACACCTTC. Translating gives CASSSDRDYGYTF. The chain links TRBV7-3 to TRBJ1-2; TRBD1 agrees at 8 bases. The CDR3 extends over 13 amino acids. The germline V gene encodes CDR1 SGHTA and CDR2 FQGTGA. The trim removed 4 bases at V and 3 bases at J, leaving 1 base unmatched.

The J gene is TRBJ1-1, the V gene TRBV28; 8 positions match TRBD1. Germline V gene sequence: CDR1 MDHEN, CDR2 SYDVKM. V shed 5 bases, J shed 0 bases, and the junction held 5 bases outside the gene matches. There are 15 residues in the CDR3. Written as DNA, the CDR3 is TGTGCCAGCAGTACGGACAGGGCACTGAACACTGAAGCTTTCTTT. Translated: CASSTDRALNTEAFF.

The genes are TRBV18 and TRBJ2-7; 13 positions agree with TRBD2. CDR1 is KGHSH, CDR2 LQKENI, per germline. The V gene end was trimmed by 3 bases and the J gene end by 5 bases; junction bases not matched to a gene: 10. The CDR3 consists of 17 residues. The DNA of the CDR3 is TGTGCCAGCTCACCCCGGACTAGCGGGAGCGGTGGGAACGAGCAGTACTTC. As protein: CASSPRTSGSGGNEQYF.

The chain combines TRBV4-1 with TRBJ2-1, with 8 bases fitting TRBD2. The trim removed 0 bases at V and 4 bases at J, leaving 5 bases unmatched. The CDR3 loop spans 16 amino acids. Germline-derived CDR1 and CDR2 are MGHRA and YSYEKL. For the CDR3, the DNA is TGCGCCAGCAGCCAAGAACTAGCGGTTACATACAATGAGCAGTTCTTC. It is translated as CASSQELAVTYNEQFF.

The V and J genes are TRBV14 and TRBJ1-1; 10 positions agree with TRBD1. V was clipped by 1 base and J by 1 base; unmatched bases: 3. Looked up from germline, CDR1 is SGHDN and CDR2 is FVKESK. CDR3 length: 16 residues. CDR3 DNA: TGTGCCAGCAGCCAAGCCGGGACAGGGGAGAACACTGAAGCTTTCTTT. It translates to CASSQAGTGENTEAFF.

V and J are TRBV5-1 and TRBJ1-2; TRBD1 agrees at 10 bases. V shed 3 bases and J 7 bases; nucleotides not matched to a gene: 9. Germline V lookup: CDR1 SGHRS, CDR2 YFSETQ. The CDR3 totals 15 residues. This chain's CDR3 is CASSWGTGELGGYTF. CDR3 bases: TGCGCCAGCAGCTGGGGGACAGGGGAGTTGGGTGGCTACACCTTC. Variable domain in full (rest from reference TRBV5-1 and TRBJ1-2): KAGVTQTPRYLIKTRGQQVTLSCSPISGHRSVSWYQQTPGQGLQFLFEYFSETQRNKGNFPGRFSGRQFSNSRSEMNVSTLELGDSALYLCASSWGTGELGGYTFGSGTRLTVV.

The gene calls are TRBV5-1 and TRBJ1-3; D is ambiguous. The CDR3 totals 14 residues. V was cut by 0 bases and J by 4 bases, with 8 bases left in between. Germline CDR1 SGHRS, CDR2 YFSETQ. The CDR3 is CASSLEGEGNTIYF. DNA for the CDR3: TGCGCCAGCAGCTTGGAGGGAGAGGGAAACACCATATATTTT.

The chain joins TRBV3-1 (or the pseudogene TRBV3-2) to TRBJ2-6; 7 bases map to TRBD1. Trimming took 4 bases from V and 5 from J; bases not matched to a gene: 5. Germline loops: CDR1 LGHDT, CDR2 YNNKEL (reference sequence). The CDR3 runs to 15 residues. The CDR3 here is CASSPETGWANVLTF. CDR3 in DNA: TGTGCCAGCAGCCCGGAGACAGGGTGGGCCAACGTCCTGACTTTC.

The rearrangement joins TRBV6-5 to TRBJ1-1; 9 nucleotides align to TRBD1. The V segment lost 5 bases and the J segment 11 bases; nucleotides outside the gene matches: 6. The CDR3 spans 12 residues. Looked up from germline, CDR1 is MNHEY and CDR2 is SVGAGI. DNA for the CDR3: TGTGCCAGCAGTCCCGGGACAGGGAGGGCTTTCTTT. Encoded protein: CASSPGTGRAFF.

This clone is a singleton in its sample. The V gene is TRBV19, the J gene TRBJ1-5; a possible D gene is TRBD1 (6 bases). CDR1 is LNHDA, CDR2 SQIVND, per germline (reference sequence). Trimming took off 2 bases at V and 5 bases at J, with 16 bases between the two ends. The CDR3 contains 16 residues. The CDR3 loop reads CASSIIPLQGDQPQHF. The CDR3, as DNA: TGTGCCAGTAGTATAATCCCCCTACAGGGCGATCAGCCCCAGCATTTT.

Concerning this clone itself: Distinct nucleotide sequences in the sample also encode this CDR3. The CDR3 spells CAWSRQGNQPQHF. The CDR3 DNA sequence: TGTGCCTGGAGCCGACAGGGCAATCAGCCCCAGCATTTT. The chain combines TRBV30 with TRBJ1-5; a weak D match, TRBD1 (6 bases). Germline values: CDR1 GTSNPN, CDR2 SVGIG (reference sequence). CDR3 length: 13 amino acids. Trimming pared 3 bases from V and 2 bases from J, leaving 8 bases between.

This clone was found a few times. The rearrangement uses TRBV7-2 and TRBJ2-5; tentatively, D is TRBD2 (5 bases). The V gene lost 0 bases and the J gene lost 4 bases, with 18 bases spanning the gap. Germline CDR1 and CDR2: SGHTA and FQGNSA. The CDR3 runs to 17 residues. CDR3 amino acids: CASSLASTSHRSETQYF. The CDR3 DNA reads TGTGCCAGCAGCTTAGCTTCTACTAGTCATAGGTCAGAGACCCAGTACTTC.

This chain uses TRBV7-2 with TRBJ1-2; D gene unclear. From germline, CDR1 is SGHTA and CDR2 FQGNSA. The CDR3 is 13 residues long. The V end lost 5 bases, the J end lost 4 bases, and 11 bases lay between the germline ends. CDR3 residues: CASSPREAYGYTF. For the CDR3, the DNA is TGTGCCAGCAGCCCTCGCGAAGCCTATGGCTACACCTTC. The full variable domain, completed using reference TRBV7-2 and TRBJ1-2, is GAGVSQSPSNKVTEKGKDVELRCDPISGHTALYWYRQSLGQGLEFLIYFQGNSAPDKSGLPSDRFSAERTGGSVSTLTIQRTQQEDSAVYLCASSPREAYGYTFGSGTRLTVV.

V gene TRBV10-1 combines with J gene TRBJ2-1; D uncertain. The V and J ends lost 1 base and 5 bases respectively, with 12 bases between them. Germline-derived CDR1 and CDR2 are WNHNN and SYGVQD (reference sequence). The CDR3 is made up of 15 amino acids. The CDR3 DNA follows: TGCGCCAGCAGTGAGTTTCGCGGCCCCAACAATGAGCAGTTCTTC. Translation gives CASSEFRGPNNEQFF.

The V and J genes are TRBV7-3 and TRBJ1-6, with D possibly being TRBD1 (6 bases). V was trimmed by 8 bases and J by 7 bases, leaving 12 bases between them. This CDR3 has 13 residues. Germline V lookup: CDR1 SGHTA, CDR2 FQGTGA. CDR3 residues: CASAGTQNSPLHF. CDR3 nucleotides: TGTGCCAGCGCCGGGACACAGAATTCACCCCTCCACTTT.

The rearrangement links TRBV7-3 to TRBJ2-7; D is perhaps TRBD1 (5 bases). The CDR3 length is 13 residues. CDR1 is SGHTA and CDR2 is FQGTGA in the germline V gene. Trimming cost V 5 bases and J 7 bases, with 15 bases left between them. Here the CDR3 reads CASSPTVSGEQYF. The CDR3 coding sequence is TGTGCCAGCAGCCCGACAGTGTCTGGGGAGCAGTACTTC.